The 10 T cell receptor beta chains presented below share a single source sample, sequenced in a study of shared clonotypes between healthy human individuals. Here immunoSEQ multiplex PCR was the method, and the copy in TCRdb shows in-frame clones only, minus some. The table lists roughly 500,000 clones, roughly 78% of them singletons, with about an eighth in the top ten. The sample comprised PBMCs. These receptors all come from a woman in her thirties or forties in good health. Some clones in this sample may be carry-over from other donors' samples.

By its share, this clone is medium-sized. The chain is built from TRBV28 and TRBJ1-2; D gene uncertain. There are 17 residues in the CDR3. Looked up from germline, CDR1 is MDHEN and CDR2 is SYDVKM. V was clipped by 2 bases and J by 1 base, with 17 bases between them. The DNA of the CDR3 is TGTGCCAGCAGTTTAGCTCGGTCACCTGCTATTAACTATGGCTACACCTTC. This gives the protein CASSLARSPAINYGYTF.

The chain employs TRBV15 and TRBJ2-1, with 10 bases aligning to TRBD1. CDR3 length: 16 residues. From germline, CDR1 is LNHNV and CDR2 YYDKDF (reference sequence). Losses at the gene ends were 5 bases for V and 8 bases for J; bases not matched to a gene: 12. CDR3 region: CATSGYTTGGGYEQFF. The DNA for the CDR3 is TGTGCCACCAGCGGCTACACGACAGGGGGCGGGTATGAGCAGTTCTTC.

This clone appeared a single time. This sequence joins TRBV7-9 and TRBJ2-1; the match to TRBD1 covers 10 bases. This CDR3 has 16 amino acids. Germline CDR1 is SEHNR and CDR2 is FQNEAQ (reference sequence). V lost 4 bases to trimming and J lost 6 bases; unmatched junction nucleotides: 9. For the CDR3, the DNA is TGTGCCAGCAGCTCCATACAGGGACAGGGGCCCAATGAGCAGTTCTTC. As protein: CASSSIQGQGPNEQFF.

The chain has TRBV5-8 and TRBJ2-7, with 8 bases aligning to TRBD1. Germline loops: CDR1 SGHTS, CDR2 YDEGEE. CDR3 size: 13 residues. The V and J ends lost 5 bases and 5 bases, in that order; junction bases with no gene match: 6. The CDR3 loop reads CASRRQGFDEQYF. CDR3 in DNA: TGTGCCAGCAGACGACAGGGGTTTGACGAGCAGTACTTC.

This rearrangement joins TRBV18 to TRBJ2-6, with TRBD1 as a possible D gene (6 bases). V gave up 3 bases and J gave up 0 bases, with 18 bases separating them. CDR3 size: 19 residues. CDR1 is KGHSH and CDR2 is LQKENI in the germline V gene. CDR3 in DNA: TGTGCCAGCTCACCGTTTAGGGGGAATACACCCTCTGGGGCCAACGTCCTGACTTTC. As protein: CASSPFRGNTPSGANVLTF.

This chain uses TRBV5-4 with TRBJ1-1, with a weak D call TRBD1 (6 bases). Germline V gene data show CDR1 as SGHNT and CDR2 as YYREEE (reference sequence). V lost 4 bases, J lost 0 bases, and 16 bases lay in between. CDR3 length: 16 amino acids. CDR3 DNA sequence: TGTGCCAGCAGCCCTCAGGGGCGGGACGTGAACACTGAAGCTTTCTTT. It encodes CASSPQGRDVNTEAFF.

CDR3 sequence reads: CASRRNLQETQYF. CDR3 nucleotides: TGTGCCAGTAGAAGGAATCTCCAAGAGACCCAGTACTTC. V and J are TRBV19 and TRBJ2-5; D uncertain. V lost 6 bases and J 1 base, leaving 9 bases between the germline ends. CDR3 length: 13 amino acids. The germline CDR1 and CDR2 sequences are LNHDA and SQIVND (reference sequence).

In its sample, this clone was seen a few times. The CDR3 spells CSVGDSYSNQPQHF. Here the CDR3 DNA reads TGCAGCGTTGGGGACAGCTATAGCAATCAGCCCCAGCATTTT. The chain couples TRBV29-1 to TRBJ1-5, with 7 bases that match TRBD1. The CDR3 runs to 14 residues. V was clipped by 4 bases and J by 0 bases; unmatched bases: 3. Germline V gene data show CDR1 as SQVTM and CDR2 as ANQGSEA.

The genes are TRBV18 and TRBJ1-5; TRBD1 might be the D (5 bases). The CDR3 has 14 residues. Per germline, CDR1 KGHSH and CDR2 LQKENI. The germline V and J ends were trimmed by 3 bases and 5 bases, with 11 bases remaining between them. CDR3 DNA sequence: TGTGCCAGCTCACCGTCGGGGGAATATCAGCCCCAGCATTTT. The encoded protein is CASSPSGEYQPQHF.

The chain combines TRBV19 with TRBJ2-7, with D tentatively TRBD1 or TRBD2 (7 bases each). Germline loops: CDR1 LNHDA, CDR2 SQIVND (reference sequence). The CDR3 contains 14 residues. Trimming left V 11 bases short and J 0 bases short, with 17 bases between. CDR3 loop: CARAWEGASYEQYF. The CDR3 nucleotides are TGTGCCCGCGCCTGGGAGGGGGCCTCCTACGAGCAGTACTTC.